The TCR beta chain under discussion was sequenced for a study of T cell responses to AZD1222 COVID-19 vaccine. TCRdb's copy holds only in-frame clones and misses some; the assay was immunoSEQ multiplex PCR. This sample has about 150,000 clones, with 75% to 90% found just once. The source of this sequence is an adult in good health. The sequences come from peripheral blood, collected on day 0 of AZD1222 vaccination.

The CDR3 bases are TGTGCCAGCAGTTTTTACAGAGCGGATGAAAAACTGTTTTTT. As protein: CASSFYRADEKLFF. The chain joins TRBV27 to TRBJ1-4; no definite D call. The CDR3 has 14 residues. Germline V gene sequence: CDR1 MNHEY, CDR2 SMNVEV (reference sequence). V was clipped by 3 bases and J by 6 bases, with 11 bases between them.